These 20 T cell receptor beta chains share one sample of origin, sequenced in a study of blood T cell repertoires in COVID-19. Sequenced by immunoSEQ multiplex PCR; TCRdb stores in-frame clones only, minus some. This table holds some 250,000 clones, approximately 80% found once. The specimen sequenced was peripheral blood. The receptors derive from a man aged 40-50 years with acute or convalescent COVID-19.

The gene calls are TRBV24-1 and TRBJ2-3; 10 bases agree with TRBD2. V shed 9 bases, J shed 4 bases, and the junction held 6 bases outside the gene matches. CDR1 is KGHDR and CDR2 is SFDVKD in the germline V gene. The CDR3 contains 14 residues. The CDR3 spells CATGSGRAADTQYF. DNA of the CDR3: TGTGCCACCGGGAGCGGGAGGGCGGCAGATACGCAGTATTTT.

The V and J genes are TRBV18 and TRBJ1-1; possible D gene TRBD1, 5 bases. The V end lost 2 bases, the J end lost 2 bases, and 9 bases lay between the germline ends. CDR1 KGHSH and CDR2 LQKENI come from the germline V gene. CDR3 length: 14 amino acids. The CDR3 nucleotides are TGTGCCAGCTCACCAGGACAAGAAAACACTGAAGCTTTCTTT. Encoded protein: CASSPGQENTEAFF.

This chain uses TRBV19 with TRBJ1-1; 8 bases fit TRBD1. Losses at the gene ends were 6 bases for V and 1 base for J; bases not matched to a gene: 10. Germline V CDR1 and CDR2: LNHDA, SQIVND (reference sequence). CDR3 size: 16 residues. CDR3 nucleotide sequence: TGTGCCAGTAGCCCTCGGCGAGACAGGGGGAACACTGAAGCTTTCTTT. Translated: CASSPRRDRGNTEAFF.

J is TRBJ1-4 and V is TRBV5-4, with a weak D call TRBD1 (5 bases). This CDR3 region has 17 residues. The V end was cut by 4 bases, the J end by 1 base, with 17 bases between. CDR1 SGHNT and CDR2 YYREEE come from the germline V gene (reference sequence). The CDR3 is CASSLGVSRETNEKLFF. CDR3 nucleotide sequence: TGTGCCAGCAGCCTGGGGGTCTCCCGGGAAACTAATGAAAAACTGTTTTTT.

V is TRBV2 and J is TRBJ2-5; TRBD1 might be the D (8 bases). Germline V gene data show CDR1 as SNHLY and CDR2 as FYNNEI. Trimming removed 4 bases at V and 3 bases at J, with 18 bases between. The CDR3 extends over 16 amino acids. Here the CDR3 reads CASSGFRTGTKETQYF. CDR3 nucleotide sequence: TGTGCCAGCAGTGGGTTTAGGACAGGGACTAAAGAGACCCAGTACTTC.

V usage is TRBV14 and J usage is TRBJ2-5; D not certain. The CDR3 is made up of 15 amino acids. Germline-derived CDR1 and CDR2 are SGHDN and FVKESK. V was clipped by 5 bases and J by 0 bases, with 13 bases between them. The chain's CDR3 is CASSMTAEYQETQYF. CDR3 DNA sequence: TGTGCCAGCAGCATGACGGCGGAGTACCAAGAGACCCAGTACTTC.

V usage is TRBV5-1 and J usage is TRBJ2-7; D is uncertain. Germline V lookup: CDR1 SGHRS, CDR2 YFSETQ. Deletions cut 0 bases from V and 3 bases from J, with 13 bases between. The CDR3 loop spans 15 amino acids. CDR3 residues: CASSLASGPIYEQYF. CDR3 coding DNA: TGCGCCAGCAGCTTGGCTTCCGGTCCCATCTACGAGCAGTACTTC. The whole variable domain, remainder taken from reference TRBV5-1 and TRBJ2-7, is KAGVTQTPRYLIKTRGQQVTLSCSPISGHRSVSWYQQTPGQGLQFLFEYFSETQRNKGNFPGRFSGRQFSNSRSEMNVSTLELGDSALYLCASSLASGPIYEQYFGPGTRLTVT.

The chain links TRBV11-3 to TRBJ2-3, with unresolved D. Trimming stripped 3 bases from V and 3 bases from J, with 7 bases between. Germline values: CDR1 SGHNT, CDR2 YENEEA. The CDR3 covers 13 residues. The CDR3 region has the DNA TGTGCCAGCAGCTTCTCAGGAACAGATACGCAGTATTTT. It translates to CASSFSGTDTQYF.

The genes are TRBV6-5 and TRBJ1-1; 9 bases fit TRBD1. CDR1 is MNHEY, CDR2 SVGAGI, per germline. The V gene end was trimmed by 5 bases and the J gene end by 5 bases; junction bases not matched to a gene: 6. CDR3 size: 14 residues. DNA of the CDR3: TGTGCCAGCAGTCCTACAGGGGGCCGAACTGAAGCTTTCTTT. It codes for CASSPTGGRTEAFF.

The chain has TRBV6-5 and TRBJ1-1; possibly TRBD1 for D (5 bases). Trimming shortened V by 0 bases and J by 1 base, and 9 bases separated the two germline ends. The CDR3 covers 15 residues. The germline CDR1 and CDR2 sequences are MNHEY and SVGAGI. The CDR3 protein is CASSYSGHPNTEAFF. Written as DNA, the CDR3 is TGTGCCAGCAGTTACTCGGGGCACCCGAACACTGAAGCTTTCTTT.

The rearrangement uses TRBV9 and TRBJ2-1, with D possibly TRBD2 on 6 matching bases. The V end lost 0 bases, the J end lost 0 bases, and 13 bases lay between the germline ends. The CDR3 totals 17 residues. Germline V lookup: CDR1 SGDLS, CDR2 YYNGEE. The CDR3 coding sequence is TGTGCCAGCAGCGTAGGATTTGGGGGAGGCTCCTACAATGAGCAGTTCTTC. Protein: CASSVGFGGGSYNEQFF.

For this clone: This specimen includes other DNA sequences encoding the same CDR3. The chain has TRBV29-1 and TRBJ1-4, with D tentatively TRBD1 (6 bases). The ends were cut back, 7 bases at V and 5 bases at J, with 8 bases in the middle. Per germline, CDR1 SQVTM and CDR2 ANQGSEA. The CDR3 covers 11 residues. In nucleotides, the CDR3 is TGCAGCGGGACAGAAAATGAAAAACTGTTTTTT. Amino acid sequence: CSGTENEKLFF.

The chain combines TRBV30 with TRBJ2-1; weak D call: TRBD2 (5 bases). The CDR3 is 14 residues long. CDR1 and CDR2 (germline): GTSNPN, SVGIG (reference sequence). V dropped 8 bases and J dropped 4 bases, with 18 bases sitting between them. CDR3 protein: CAGMLDWRYNEQFF. CDR3 nucleotide sequence: TGTGCCGGGATGTTGGACTGGAGATACAATGAGCAGTTCTTC.

The chain couples TRBV25-1 to TRBJ1-2; D is unclear. V dropped 1 base and J dropped 2 bases, with 8 bases sitting between them. The CDR3 consists of 14 residues. Germline values: CDR1 MGHDK, CDR2 SYGVNS. CDR3 sequence: CASSESPVNYGYTF. In DNA form, the CDR3 reads TGTGCCAGCAGTGAATCCCCAGTGAACTATGGCTACACCTTC.

The chain combines TRBV6-5 with TRBJ1-5; tentatively, D is TRBD1 (6 bases). CDR1 and CDR2 (germline): MNHEY, SVGAGI. Trimming shortened V by 11 bases and J by 1 base, and 15 bases separated the two germline ends. The CDR3 totals 14 residues. The CDR3 region is CAGGDRTSNQPQHF. For the CDR3, the DNA is TGTGCCGGGGGCGACAGGACGAGCAATCAGCCCCAGCATTTT.

V and J are TRBV19 and TRBJ1-4, with D tentatively TRBD1 (5 bases). CDR1 and CDR2 from the germline V gene are LNHDA and SQIVND (reference sequence). Between the trimmed V and J ends, which lost 4 bases and 8 bases, there was a span of 17 bases. This CDR3 is built from 15 residues. The CDR3 nucleotides read TGTGCCAGTAGTACAACCGGACAAGGGGTAGAAAAACTGTTTTTT. Protein product: CASSTTGQGVEKLFF.

There are a few counts of this clone. The chain has TRBV19 and TRBJ1-5; 11 bases line up with TRBD1. J gave up 5 bases and V 5 bases, and 5 bases lay outside the gene matches. Looked up from germline, CDR1 is LNHDA and CDR2 is SQIVND (reference sequence). The CDR3 totals 15 residues. This CDR3 reads CASSSSGQGDQPQHF. Here the CDR3 DNA reads TGTGCCAGTAGTTCCTCGGGACAGGGGGATCAGCCCCAGCATTTT.

This clone was observed a single time. Other DNA variants within this sample encode the same CDR3. V is TRBV12-3 or TRBV12-4 and J is TRBJ2-5; a possible D gene is TRBD1 (5 bases). V was shortened by 2 bases and J by 4 bases, with 5 bases between the two germline ends. The CDR3 totals 12 residues. CDR3 amino acids: CASSLQGETQYF. The CDR3 nucleotides are TGTGCCAGCAGTTTACAGGGAGAGACCCAGTACTTC.

The gene calls are TRBV18 and TRBJ2-3, with D possibly TRBD2 on 7 matching bases. Germline CDR1 KGHSH, CDR2 LQKENI. This CDR3 spans 15 amino acids. Trimming pared 10 bases from V and 3 bases from J, leaving 20 bases between. The CDR3 DNA sequence: TGTGCCACCCAACGGACAGCGGGAATAACAGATACGCAGTATTTT. Residues: CATQRTAGITDTQYF.

The chain combines TRBV9 with TRBJ2-2; 7 nucleotides line up with TRBD2. V lost 0 bases, J lost 0 bases, and 8 bases stayed unmatched. The CDR3 extends over 18 amino acids. Germline CDR1 is SGDLS and CDR2 is YYNGEE. Written as DNA, the CDR3 is TGTGCCAGCAGCGTAGTTAGTGGGAGCGGGGCGAACACCGGGGAGCTGTTTTTT. It encodes CASSVVSGSGANTGELFF. The complete variable domain, with remaining parts taken from reference TRBV9 and TRBJ2-2, reads DSGVTQTPKHLITATGQRVTLRCSPRSGDLSVYWYQQSLDQGLQFLIQYYNGEERAKGNILERFSAQQFPDLHSELNLSSLELGDSALYFCASSVVSGSGANTGELFFGEGSRLTVL.